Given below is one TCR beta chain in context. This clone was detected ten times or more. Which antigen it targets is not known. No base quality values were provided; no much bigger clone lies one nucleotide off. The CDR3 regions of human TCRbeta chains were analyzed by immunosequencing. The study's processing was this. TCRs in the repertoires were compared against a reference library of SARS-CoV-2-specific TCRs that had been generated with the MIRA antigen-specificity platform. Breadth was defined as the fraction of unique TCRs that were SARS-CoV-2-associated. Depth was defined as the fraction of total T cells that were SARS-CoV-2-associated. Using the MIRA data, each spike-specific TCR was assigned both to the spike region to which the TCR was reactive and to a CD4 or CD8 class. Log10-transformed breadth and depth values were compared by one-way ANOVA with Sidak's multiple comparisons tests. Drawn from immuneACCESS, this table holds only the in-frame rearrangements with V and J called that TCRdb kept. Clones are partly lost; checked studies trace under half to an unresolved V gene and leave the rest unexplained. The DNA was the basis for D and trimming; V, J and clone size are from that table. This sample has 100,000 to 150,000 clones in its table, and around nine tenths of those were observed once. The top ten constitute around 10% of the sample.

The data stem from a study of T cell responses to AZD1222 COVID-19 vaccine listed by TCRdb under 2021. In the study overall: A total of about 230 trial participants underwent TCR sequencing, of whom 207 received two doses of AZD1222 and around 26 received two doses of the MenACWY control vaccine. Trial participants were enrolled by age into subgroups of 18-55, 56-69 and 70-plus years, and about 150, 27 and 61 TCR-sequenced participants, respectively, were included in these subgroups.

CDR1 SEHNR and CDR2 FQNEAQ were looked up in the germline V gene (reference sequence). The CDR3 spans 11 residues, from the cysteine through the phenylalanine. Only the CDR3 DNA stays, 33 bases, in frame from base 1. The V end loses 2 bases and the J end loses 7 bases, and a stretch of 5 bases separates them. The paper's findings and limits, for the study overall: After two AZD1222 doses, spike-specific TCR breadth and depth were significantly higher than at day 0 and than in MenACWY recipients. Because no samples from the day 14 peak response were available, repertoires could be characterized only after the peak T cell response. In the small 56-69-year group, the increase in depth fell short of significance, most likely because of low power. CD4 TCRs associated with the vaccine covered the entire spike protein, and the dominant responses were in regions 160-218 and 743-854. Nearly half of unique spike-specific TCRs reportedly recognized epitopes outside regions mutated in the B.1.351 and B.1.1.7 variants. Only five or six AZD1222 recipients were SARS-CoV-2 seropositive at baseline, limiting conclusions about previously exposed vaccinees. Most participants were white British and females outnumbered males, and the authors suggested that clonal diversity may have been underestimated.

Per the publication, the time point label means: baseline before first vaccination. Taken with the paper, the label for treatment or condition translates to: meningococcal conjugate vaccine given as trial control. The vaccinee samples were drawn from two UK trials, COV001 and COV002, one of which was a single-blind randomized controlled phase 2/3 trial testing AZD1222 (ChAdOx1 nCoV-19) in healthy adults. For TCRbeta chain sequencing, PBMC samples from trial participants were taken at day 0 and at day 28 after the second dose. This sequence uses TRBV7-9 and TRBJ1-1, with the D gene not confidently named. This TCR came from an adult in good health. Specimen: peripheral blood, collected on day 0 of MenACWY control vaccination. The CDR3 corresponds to CASSLQVEAFF. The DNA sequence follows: TGTGCCAGCAGCTTACAGGTTGAAGCTTTCTTT.